This T cell receptor beta chain was recovered during a study of early T cells in non-severe SARS-CoV-2 infection. A single record per CDR3 protein comes from TCRdb applying MiXCR to the 5' RACE reads. The sample consists of roughly 56,000 distinct CDR3 sequences, roughly an eighth of them appearing once. Trimming took 8 bases from V and 7 from J; bases not matched to a gene: 14. The CDR3 runs 13 residues. Germline lookup yields CDR1 SQVTM and CDR2 ANQGSEA. V and J are TRBV29-1 and TRBJ2-7; 7 bases map to TRBD1. This receptor was taken from an adult who was a healthcare worker with PCR-confirmed SARS-CoV-2 infection or an uninfected control (not recorded which). The sequencing sample was made of whole blood. CDR3 coding DNA: TGCAGCTTTACCTGGACAGGCCAGGGGGAGCAGTACTTC. This translates into CSFTWTGQGEQYF.